These 11 T cell receptor beta chains originate from one sample sequenced in a study of identical twins. TCRdb re-derived calls from the 5' RACE reads in MiXCR, one entry per CDR3 protein. The sample has about 890,000 distinct CDR3 sequences, about 12% seen once. The sample was also reused in another study, on yellow fever vaccine responses in identical twins.

The specimen sequenced was PBMCs. These receptors were taken from a woman aged 18 to 35 in good health.

This chain connects TRBV10-3 to TRBJ2-7; TRBD2 agrees at 9 bases. CDR3 length: 12 residues. Germline V gene data show CDR1 as ENHRY and CDR2 as SYGVKD. V was pared by 8 bases and J by 6 bases, with 5 bases of the junction left unmatched. The CDR3 DNA follows: TGTGCCATCGGACTAGCGTGGGGCGAGCAGTACTTC. As protein: CAIGLAWGEQYF.

The chain joins TRBV2 to TRBJ1-1; unclear D gene. CDR3 size: 9 residues. Trimming removed 8 bases from V and 4 bases from J, with 2 bases in between. The germline CDR1 and CDR2 sequences are SNHLY and FYNNEI. CDR3 amino acids: CASVTEAFF. The CDR3 region has the DNA TGTGCCAGCGTCACTGAAGCTTTCTTT.

V usage is TRBV5-6 and J usage is TRBJ1-2; D perhaps matches TRBD1 (6 bases). Germline CDR1 reads SGHDT; CDR2 reads YYEEEE. The CDR3 is 15 amino acids. Trimming took off 0 bases at V and 4 bases at J, with 13 bases between the two ends. This CDR3 reads CASSLGPGEGYGYTF. CDR3 coding DNA: TGTGCCAGCAGCTTGGGTCCAGGGGAAGGCTATGGCTACACCTTC.

The rearrangement links TRBV28 to TRBJ1-5, with 7 bases fitting TRBD1. Germline-derived CDR1 and CDR2 are MDHEN and SYDVKM. The CDR3 spans 12 residues. V shed 8 bases and J 4 bases; nucleotides not matched to a gene: 2. For the CDR3, the DNA is TGTGCCAGCCGGGACAGAAATCAGCCCCAGCATTTT. The encoded protein is CASRDRNQPQHF.

CDR3 amino acids: CASNHEPGQRNTEAFF. The CDR3 DNA reads TGTGCCAGCAATCATGAACCGGGGCAGCGGAACACTGAAGCTTTCTTT. The chain couples TRBV28 to TRBJ1-1; a weak D match, TRBD1 (5 bases). CDR1 is MDHEN and CDR2 is SYDVKM in the germline V gene. Trimming left V 7 bases short and J 1 base short, with 19 bases between. CDR3 size: 16 residues.

This clonotype was counted between two and nine times. The rearrangement joins TRBV18 to TRBJ2-3; the match to TRBD2 covers 11 bases. V dropped 6 bases and J dropped 2; count of bases not matched to a gene: 19. The CDR3 totals 20 residues. Germline CDR1 is KGHSH and CDR2 is LQKENI. The CDR3 protein is CASSRTPTGTSGLFTDTQYF. The CDR3 coding sequence is TGTGCCAGCTCCCGGACACCGACCGGGACTAGCGGTCTATTCACAGATACGCAGTATTTT.

This clonotype appeared a few times. This chain uses TRBV3-1 with TRBJ2-4, with unresolved D. Trimming shortened V by 4 bases and J by 3 bases, and 10 bases separated the two germline ends. The length of the CDR3 is 14 residues. Germline-derived CDR1 and CDR2 are LGHDT and YNNKEL (reference sequence). In DNA form, the CDR3 reads TGTGCCAGCAGCCGTAGAATTGGCAAAAACATTCAGTACTTC. It is translated as CASSRRIGKNIQYF.

The chain joins TRBV12-3 or TRBV12-4 to TRBJ2-1, with 10 bases matching TRBD2. With 6 bases clipped from V and 10 bases from J, the junction kept 9 bases outside the gene matches. The CDR3 consists of 14 residues. CDR3 region: CASSPGPGLAEQFF. CDR3 nucleotides: TGTGCCAGCAGCCCTGGCCCGGGACTAGCGGAGCAGTTCTTC.

J is TRBJ1-4 and V is TRBV5-1; 10 positions agree with TRBD1. The V segment lost 4 bases and the J segment 7 bases; nucleotides outside the gene matches: 7. CDR3 length equals 15 residues. CDR1 and CDR2 (germline): SGHRS, YFSETQ. CDR3 in DNA: TGCGCCAGCAGCCCGGGGACAGGGGTGGCTGAAAAACTGTTTTTT. Its protein is CASSPGTGVAEKLFF.

This clonotype occurred a few times. The chain has TRBV5-6 and TRBJ1-1, with D possibly TRBD1 on 5 matching bases. The CDR3 has 14 amino acids. Germline assignment: CDR1 SGHDT and CDR2 YYEEEE. Trimming shortened V by 0 bases and J by 3 bases, and 9 bases separated the two germline ends. CDR3 loop: CASSLVGGYTEAFF. The CDR3 DNA follows: TGTGCCAGCAGCTTGGTTGGGGGTTACACTGAAGCTTTCTTT.

This clonotype showed up just a few times. The V gene is TRBV7-9, the J gene TRBJ2-7; D is uncertain. Trimming pared 1 base from V and 1 base from J, leaving 8 bases between. The CDR3 spans 14 residues. Germline CDR1 SEHNR, CDR2 FQNEAQ (reference sequence). The CDR3 loop is CASSLVGDSYEQYF. CDR3 nucleotides: TGTGCCAGCAGCTTAGTTGGGGATTCCTACGAGCAGTACTTC.